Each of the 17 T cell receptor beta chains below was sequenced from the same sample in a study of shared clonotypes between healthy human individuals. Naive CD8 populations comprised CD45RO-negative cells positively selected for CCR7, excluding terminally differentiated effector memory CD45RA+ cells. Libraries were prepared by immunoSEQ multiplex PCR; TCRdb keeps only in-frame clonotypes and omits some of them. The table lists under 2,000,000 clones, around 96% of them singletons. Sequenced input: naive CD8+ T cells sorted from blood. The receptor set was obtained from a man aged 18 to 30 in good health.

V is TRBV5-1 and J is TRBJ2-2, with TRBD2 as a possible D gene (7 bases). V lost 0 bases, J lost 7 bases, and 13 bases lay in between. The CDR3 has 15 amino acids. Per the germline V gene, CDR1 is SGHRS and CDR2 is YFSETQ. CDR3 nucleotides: TGCGCCAGCAGCTTGGTCGGCGGGGGCTACGGGGAGCTGTTTTTT. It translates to CASSLVGGGYGELFF.

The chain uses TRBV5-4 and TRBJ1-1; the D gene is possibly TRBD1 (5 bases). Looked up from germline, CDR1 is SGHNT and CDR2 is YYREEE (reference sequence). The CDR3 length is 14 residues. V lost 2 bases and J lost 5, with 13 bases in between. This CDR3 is CASSFSGLLTEAFF. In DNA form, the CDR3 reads TGTGCCAGCAGCTTTTCAGGGCTGCTGACTGAAGCTTTCTTT.

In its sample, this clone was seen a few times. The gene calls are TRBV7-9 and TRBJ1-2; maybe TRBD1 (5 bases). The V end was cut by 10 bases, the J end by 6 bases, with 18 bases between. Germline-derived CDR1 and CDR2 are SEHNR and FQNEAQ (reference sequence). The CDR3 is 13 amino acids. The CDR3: CATPGTVKNGYTF. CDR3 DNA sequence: TGTGCCACCCCTGGGACGGTCAAGAATGGCTACACCTTC.

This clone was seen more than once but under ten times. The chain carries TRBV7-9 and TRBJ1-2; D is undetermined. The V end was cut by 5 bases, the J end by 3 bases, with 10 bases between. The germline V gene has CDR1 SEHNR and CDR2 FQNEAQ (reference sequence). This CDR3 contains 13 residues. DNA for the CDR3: TGTGCCAGCAGCCTGAGCACCGACTATGGCTACACCTTC. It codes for CASSLSTDYGYTF.

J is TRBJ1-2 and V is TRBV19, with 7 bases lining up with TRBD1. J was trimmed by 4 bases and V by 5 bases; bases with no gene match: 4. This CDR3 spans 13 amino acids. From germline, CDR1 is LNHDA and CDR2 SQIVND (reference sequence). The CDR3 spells CASSLTGIYGYTF. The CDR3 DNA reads TGTGCCAGTAGTCTGACAGGGATCTATGGCTACACCTTC.

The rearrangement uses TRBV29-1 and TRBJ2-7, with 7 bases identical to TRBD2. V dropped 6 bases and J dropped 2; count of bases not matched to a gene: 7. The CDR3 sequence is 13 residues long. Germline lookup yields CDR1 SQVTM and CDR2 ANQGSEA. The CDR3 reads CSVGAGLTYEQYF. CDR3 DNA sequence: TGCAGCGTCGGAGCGGGATTGACCTACGAGCAGTACTTC.

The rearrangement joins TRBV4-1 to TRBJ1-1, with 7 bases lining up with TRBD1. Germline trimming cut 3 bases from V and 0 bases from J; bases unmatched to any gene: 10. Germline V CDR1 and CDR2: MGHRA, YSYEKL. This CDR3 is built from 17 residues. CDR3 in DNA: TGCGCCAGCAGCCAGGAATACAGGGGTGCTATGAACACTGAAGCTTTCTTT. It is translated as CASSQEYRGAMNTEAFF.

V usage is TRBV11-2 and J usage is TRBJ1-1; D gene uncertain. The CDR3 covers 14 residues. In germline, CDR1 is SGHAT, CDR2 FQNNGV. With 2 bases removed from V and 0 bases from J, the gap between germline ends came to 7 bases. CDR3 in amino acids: CASSLKTVNTEAFF. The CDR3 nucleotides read TGTGCCAGCAGCTTAAAAACAGTGAACACTGAAGCTTTCTTT.

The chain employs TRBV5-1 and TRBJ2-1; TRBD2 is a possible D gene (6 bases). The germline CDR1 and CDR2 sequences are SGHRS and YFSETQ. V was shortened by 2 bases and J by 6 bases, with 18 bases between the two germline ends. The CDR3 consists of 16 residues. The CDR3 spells CASSFGGGGPSNEQFF. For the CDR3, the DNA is TGCGCCAGCAGCTTCGGGGGAGGAGGGCCCTCCAATGAGCAGTTCTTC.

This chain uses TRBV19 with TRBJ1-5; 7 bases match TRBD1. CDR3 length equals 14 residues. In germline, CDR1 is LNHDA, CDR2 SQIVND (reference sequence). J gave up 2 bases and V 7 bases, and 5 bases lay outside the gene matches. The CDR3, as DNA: TGTGCCAGTACCATCGGGACAGGCAATCAGCCCCAGCATTTT. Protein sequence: CASTIGTGNQPQHF.

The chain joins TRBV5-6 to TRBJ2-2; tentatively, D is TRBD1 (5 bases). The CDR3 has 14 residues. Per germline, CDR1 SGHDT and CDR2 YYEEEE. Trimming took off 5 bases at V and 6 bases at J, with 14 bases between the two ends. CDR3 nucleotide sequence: TGTGCCAGCAGGGGGCAAGGGCGTCCCGGGGAGCTGTTTTTT. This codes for CASRGQGRPGELFF.

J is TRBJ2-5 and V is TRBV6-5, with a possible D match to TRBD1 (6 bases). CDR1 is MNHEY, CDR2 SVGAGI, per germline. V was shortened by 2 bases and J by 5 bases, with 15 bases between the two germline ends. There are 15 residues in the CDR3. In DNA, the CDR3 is TGTGCCAGCAGTTACGGGGGCGGGTTAGGGGAGACCCAGTACTTC. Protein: CASSYGGGLGETQYF.

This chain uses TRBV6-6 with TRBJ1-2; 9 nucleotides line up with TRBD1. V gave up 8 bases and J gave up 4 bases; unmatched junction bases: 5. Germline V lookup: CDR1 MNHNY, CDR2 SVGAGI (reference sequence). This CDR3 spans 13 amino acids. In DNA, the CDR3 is TGTGCCAGCCGGACAGGGGTCGGCTATGGCTACACCTTC. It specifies CASRTGVGYGYTF.

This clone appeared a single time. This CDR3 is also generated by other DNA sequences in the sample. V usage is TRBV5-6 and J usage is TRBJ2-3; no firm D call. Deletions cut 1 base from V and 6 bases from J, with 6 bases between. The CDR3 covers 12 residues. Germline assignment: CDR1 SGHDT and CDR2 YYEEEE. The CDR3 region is CASSLSGDTQYF. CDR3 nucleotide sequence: TGTGCCAGCAGCTTGTCAGGCGATACGCAGTATTTT. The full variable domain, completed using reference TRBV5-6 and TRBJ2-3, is DAGVTQSPTHLIKTRGQQVTLRCSPKSGHDTVSWYQQALGQGPQFIFQYYEEEERQRGNFPDRFSGHQFPNYSSELNVNALLLGDSALYLCASSLSGDTQYFGPGTRLTVL.

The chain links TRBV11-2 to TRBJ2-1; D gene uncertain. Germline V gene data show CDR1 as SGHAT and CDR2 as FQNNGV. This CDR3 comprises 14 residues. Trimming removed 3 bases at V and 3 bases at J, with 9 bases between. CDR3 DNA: TGTGCCAGCAGCTTTGCAGATTTCTACAATGAGCAGTTCTTC. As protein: CASSFADFYNEQFF.

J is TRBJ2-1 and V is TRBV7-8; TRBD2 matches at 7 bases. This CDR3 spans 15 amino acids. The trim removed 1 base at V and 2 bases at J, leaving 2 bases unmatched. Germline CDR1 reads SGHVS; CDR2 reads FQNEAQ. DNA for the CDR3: TGTGCCAGCAGCTTAGTAGCGGGTACCTACAATGAGCAGTTCTTC. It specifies CASSLVAGTYNEQFF.

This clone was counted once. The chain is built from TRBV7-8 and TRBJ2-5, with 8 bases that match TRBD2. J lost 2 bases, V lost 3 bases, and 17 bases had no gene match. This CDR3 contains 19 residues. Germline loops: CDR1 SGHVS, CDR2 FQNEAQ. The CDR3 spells CASSFVGWVERELQETQYF. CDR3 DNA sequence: TGTGCCAGCAGCTTCGTCGGGTGGGTAGAGCGGGAGCTACAAGAGACCCAGTACTTC.